This passage covers 6 T cell receptor beta chains from one sample sequenced in a study of chemoradiotherapy in HPV16-positive cancers. Profiled with immunoSEQ multiplex PCR; TCRdb holds only in-frame clones, not every one. The data show several hundred clones, about 80% seen once. The material was tumor tissue, obtained from a patient who underwent chemoradiotherapy. These receptor sequences come from a human donor with HPV-associated anogenital cancer.

This clone appeared a few times. The rearrangement uses TRBV4-2 and TRBJ1-4, with 9 bases aligning to TRBD1. The CDR3 is 17 amino acids. CDR1 is LGHNA, CDR2 YNFKEQ, per germline. Trimming at V came to 4 bases and at J to 7 bases, leaving 13 bases not matched to a gene. CDR3 residues: CASSRRDRVSGGEKLFF. The CDR3 nucleotides are TGTGCCAGCAGCCGCAGGGACAGGGTCTCTGGGGGTGAAAAACTGTTTTTT.

V usage is TRBV5-1 and J usage is TRBJ1-1, with 8 nucleotides matching TRBD1. CDR1 and CDR2 (germline): SGHRS, YFSETQ. This CDR3 has 16 residues. Germline trimming cut 3 bases from V and 0 bases from J; bases unmatched to any gene: 7. In DNA form, the CDR3 reads TGCGCCAGCAGCTCAAGGACAGGGCTCATGAACACTGAAGCTTTCTTT. Its protein is CASSSRTGLMNTEAFF.

V usage is TRBV4-1 and J usage is TRBJ2-5; 9 bases agree with TRBD1. V was clipped by 4 bases and J by 5 bases; unmatched bases: 5. This CDR3 has 14 amino acids. Germline V gene sequence: CDR1 MGHRA, CDR2 YSYEKL. Written as DNA, the CDR3 is TGCGCCAGCAGCCCGGGACAGGGAGCGGAGACCCAGTACTTC. Its translation is CASSPGQGAETQYF.

The gene calls are TRBV30 and TRBJ1-3, with D hard to call. This CDR3 has 16 residues. V dropped 0 bases and J dropped 0 bases, with 12 bases sitting between them. Germline loops: CDR1 GTSNPN, CDR2 SVGIG (reference sequence). CDR3 protein: CAWSVDFRSSGNTIYF. As DNA, the CDR3 is TGTGCCTGGAGTGTAGATTTCAGGAGCTCTGGAAACACCATATATTTT. The variable domain in full, with the rest retrieved from reference TRBV30 and TRBJ1-3, is SQTIHQWPATLVQPVGSPLSLECTVEGTSNPNLYWYRQAAGRGLQLLFYSVGIGQISSEVPQNLSASRPQDRQFILSSKKLLLSDSGFYLCAWSVDFRSSGNTIYFGEGSWLTVV.

This sequence joins TRBV14 and TRBJ1-1; D might be TRBD1 (6 bases). The V gene lost 7 bases and the J gene lost 0 bases, with 9 bases spanning the gap. This CDR3 is built from 13 residues. In germline, CDR1 is SGHDN, CDR2 FVKESK. CDR3 region: CASKRGLNTEAFF. CDR3 bases: TGTGCCAGCAAGCGGGGGCTGAACACTGAAGCTTTCTTT.

As DNA, the CDR3 is TGTGCCAGCAGCGCCGGGACGGGCAATCAGCCCCAGCATTTT. As protein: CASSAGTGNQPQHF. The chain is built from TRBV9 and TRBJ1-5, with D tentatively TRBD1 (5 bases). Trimming removed 3 bases from V and 2 bases from J, with 9 bases in between. The CDR3 is 14 amino acids. Per the germline V gene, CDR1 is SGDLS and CDR2 is YYNGEE.